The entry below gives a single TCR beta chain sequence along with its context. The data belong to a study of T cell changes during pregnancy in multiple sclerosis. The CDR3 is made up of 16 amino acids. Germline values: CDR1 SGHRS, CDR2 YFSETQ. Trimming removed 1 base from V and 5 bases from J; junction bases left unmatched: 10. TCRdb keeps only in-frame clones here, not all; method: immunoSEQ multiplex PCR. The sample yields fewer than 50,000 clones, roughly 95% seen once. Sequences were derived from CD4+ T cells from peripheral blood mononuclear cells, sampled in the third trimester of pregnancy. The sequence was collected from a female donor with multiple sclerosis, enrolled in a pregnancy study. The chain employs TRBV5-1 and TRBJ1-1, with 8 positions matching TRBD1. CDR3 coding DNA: TGCGCCAGCAGCTTGTTCACAGGGGGTAGAGTAACTGAAGCTTTCTTT. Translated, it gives CASSLFTGGRVTEAFF.